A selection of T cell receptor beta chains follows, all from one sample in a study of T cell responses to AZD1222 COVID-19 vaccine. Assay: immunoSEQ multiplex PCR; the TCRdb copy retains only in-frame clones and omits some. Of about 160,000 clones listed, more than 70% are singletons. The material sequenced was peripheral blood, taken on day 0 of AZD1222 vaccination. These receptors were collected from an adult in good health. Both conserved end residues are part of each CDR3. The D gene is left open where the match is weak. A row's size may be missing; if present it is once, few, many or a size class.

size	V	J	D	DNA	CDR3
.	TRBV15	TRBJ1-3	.	TGTGCCACCAGCTCCAGGACAGTCAGCTCTGGAAACACCATATATTTT	CATSSRTVSSGNTIYF
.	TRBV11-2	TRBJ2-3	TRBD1	TGTGCCAGCAGCTCCCCGGGACAGGGCACAGATACGCAGTATTTT	CASSSPGQGTDTQYF
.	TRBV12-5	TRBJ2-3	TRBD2	TGTGCTAGTGGTTTGTCGACTAGCGCAGATACGCAGTATTTT	CASGLSTSADTQYF
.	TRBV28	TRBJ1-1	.	TGTGCCAGCAGTTTTGCCACTGAAGCTTTCTTT	CASSFATEAFF
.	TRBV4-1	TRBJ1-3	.	TGCGCCAGCAGCTTCCAGACAGACTCTGGAAACACCATATATTTT	CASSFQTDSGNTIYF
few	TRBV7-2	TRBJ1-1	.	TGTGCCAGCAGCCCGTATCCGACGGGGGGGGATGCTTTCTTT	CASSPYPTGGDAFF
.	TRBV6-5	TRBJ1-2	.	TGTGCCAGCAGTTATGTGGGGGGTGGCTACACCTTC	CASSYVGGGYTF
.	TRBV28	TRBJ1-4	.	TGTGCCAGCAGTTTAGCAACGGTACAACTGTTTTTT	CASSLATVQLFF
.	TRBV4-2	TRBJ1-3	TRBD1	TGTGCCAGCAGCCAAGAGGTCCCAGGGGGTATGACTGGAAACACCATATATTTT	CASSQEVPGGMTGNTIYF
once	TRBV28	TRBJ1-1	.	TGTGCCAGCAGCCCTGGACGGCTTGAAGCTTTCTTT	CASSPGRLEAFF
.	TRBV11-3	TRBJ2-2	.	TGTGCCAGCAGCCCCGCGTGGGGGGTTCGGAGCGGGGAGCTGTTTTTT	CASSPAWGVRSGELFF
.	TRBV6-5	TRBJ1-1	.	TGTGCCAGCACACCACGCGGACGTACGAACACTGAAGCTTTCTTT	CASTPRGRTNTEAFF
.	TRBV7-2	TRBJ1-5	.	TGTGCCAGCAGCTTAGCGCTCTTCAGGGACCAGCCCCAGCATTTT	CASSLALFRDQPQHF
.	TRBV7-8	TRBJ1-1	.	TGTGCCAGCAGCTTGACCGGACAGCCAAACACTGAAGCTTTCTTT	CASSLTGQPNTEAFF
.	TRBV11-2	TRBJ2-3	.	TGTGCCAGCAGCTTAGGAGGAACAGATACGCAGTATTTT	CASSLGGTDTQYF
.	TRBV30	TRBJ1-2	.	TGTGCCTGGAGTGTGTTATCCCCCGGTGGCTACACCTTC	CAWSVLSPGGYTF
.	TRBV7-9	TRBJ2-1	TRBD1	TGTGCCAGCAGCCCCGGACAGGCCAATGAGCAGTTCTTC	CASSPGQANEQFF